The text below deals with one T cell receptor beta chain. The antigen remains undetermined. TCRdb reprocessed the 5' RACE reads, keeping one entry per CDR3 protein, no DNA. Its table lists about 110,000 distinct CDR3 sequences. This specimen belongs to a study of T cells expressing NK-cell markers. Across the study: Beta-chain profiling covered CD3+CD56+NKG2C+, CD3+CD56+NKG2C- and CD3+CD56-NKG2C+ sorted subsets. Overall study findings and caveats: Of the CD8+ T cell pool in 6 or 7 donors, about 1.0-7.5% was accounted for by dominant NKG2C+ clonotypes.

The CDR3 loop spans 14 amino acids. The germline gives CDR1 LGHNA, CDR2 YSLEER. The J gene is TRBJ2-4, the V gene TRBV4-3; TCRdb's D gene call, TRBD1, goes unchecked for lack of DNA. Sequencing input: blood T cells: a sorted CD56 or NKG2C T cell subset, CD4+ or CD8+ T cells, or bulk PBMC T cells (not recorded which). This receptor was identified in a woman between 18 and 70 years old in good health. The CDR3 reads CASSLRGAGDIQYF.